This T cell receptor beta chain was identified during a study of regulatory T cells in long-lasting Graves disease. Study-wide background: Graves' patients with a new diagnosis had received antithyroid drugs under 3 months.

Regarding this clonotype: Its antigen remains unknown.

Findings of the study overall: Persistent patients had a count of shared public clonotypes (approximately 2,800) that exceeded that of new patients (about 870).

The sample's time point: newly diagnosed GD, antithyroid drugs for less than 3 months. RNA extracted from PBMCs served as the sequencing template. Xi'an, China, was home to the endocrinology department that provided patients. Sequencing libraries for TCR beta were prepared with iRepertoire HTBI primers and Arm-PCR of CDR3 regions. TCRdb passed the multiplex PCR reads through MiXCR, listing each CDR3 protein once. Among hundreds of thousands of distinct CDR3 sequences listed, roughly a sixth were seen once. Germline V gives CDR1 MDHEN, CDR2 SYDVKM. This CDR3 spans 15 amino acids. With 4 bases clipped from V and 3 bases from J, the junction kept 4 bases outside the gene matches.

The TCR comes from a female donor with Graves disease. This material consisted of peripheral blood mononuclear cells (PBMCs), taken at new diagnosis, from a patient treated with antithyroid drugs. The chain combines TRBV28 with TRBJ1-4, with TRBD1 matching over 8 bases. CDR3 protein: CASSSGQGPNEKLFF. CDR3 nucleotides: TGTGCCAGCAGTTCCGGACAGGGTCCTAATGAAAAACTGTTTTTT.